The 16 T cell receptor beta chains listed next were all sequenced from one sample in a study of blood T cells in healthy people across ages. Sample-barcoded 5' priming and a J-beta primer mix drove a second PCR of about 6 to 12 cycles. TCRdb itself ran the 5' RACE reads through MiXCR, one entry per CDR3 protein. The sample lists some 1.5 million distinct CDR3 sequences, about 30% occurring once. Sequencing was performed on blood. The receptors were sampled from a woman aged 25 to 39 in good health.

V gene TRBV5-1 combines with J gene TRBJ2-4; unclear D gene. The CDR3 is made up of 13 amino acids. The V end was cut by 5 bases, the J end by 2 bases, with 8 bases between. Germline V gives CDR1 SGHRS, CDR2 YFSETQ. CDR3 sequence reads: CASSGLTKNIQYF. The CDR3 DNA reads TGCGCCAGCAGTGGTCTCACCAAAAACATTCAGTACTTC.

The gene calls are TRBV7-6 and TRBJ1-4; D is perhaps TRBD1 (5 bases). CDR1 is SGHVS, CDR2 FNYEAQ, per germline. The CDR3 runs to 13 residues. With 5 bases removed from V and 9 bases from J, the gap between germline ends came to 13 bases. CDR3 DNA sequence: TGTGCCAGCAGCACCGGGACGGATAAAAAACTGTTTTTT. It yields the protein CASSTGTDKKLFF.

This clonotype was picked up many times. This rearrangement joins TRBV4-3 to TRBJ2-7, with 7 bases fitting TRBD1. Trimming at V came to 0 bases and at J to 3 bases, leaving 11 bases not matched to a gene. Germline loops: CDR1 LGHNA, CDR2 YSLEER. This CDR3 has 17 residues. The CDR3 reads CASSQDPPLTGFYEQYF. CDR3 DNA sequence: TGCGCCAGCAGCCAAGATCCACCCCTGACAGGGTTCTACGAGCAGTACTTC.

The rearrangement links TRBV12-3 or TRBV12-4 to TRBJ2-1, with TRBD1 matching over 9 bases. V shed 5 bases, J shed 14 bases, and the junction held 10 bases outside the gene matches. This CDR3 is built from 13 residues. The DNA for the CDR3 is TGTGCCAGCAGTCCCCCGGGACAGGGTGATGAGTTCTTC. Amino acid sequence: CASSPPGQGDEFF.

The DNA for the CDR3 is TGTGCCAGCAGAGACCCCGGGACAAGGCCCTCTCTTACTGAAGCTTTCTTT. This sequence encodes CASRDPGTRPSLTEAFF. This sequence joins TRBV12-3 or TRBV12-4 and TRBJ1-1, with TRBD1 as a possible D gene (6 bases). Trimming removed 6 bases from V and 5 bases from J, with 25 bases in between. The CDR3 contains 17 residues.

The genes are TRBV15 and TRBJ2-7, with TRBD2 matching 8 bases. The V gene's germline CDR1 is LNHNV and CDR2 YYDKDF (reference sequence). The CDR3 contains 12 residues. The V segment lost 8 bases and the J segment 5 bases; nucleotides outside the gene matches: 5. DNA of the CDR3: TGTGCCACCCGGGAGGGTACCAACGAGCAGTACTTC. This translates into CATREGTNEQYF.

The genes are TRBV9 and TRBJ2-5, with unresolved D. Germline V lookup: CDR1 SGDLS, CDR2 YYNGEE. The CDR3 sequence is 15 residues long. Trimming removed 4 bases from V and 11 bases from J, with 24 bases in between. The CDR3 spells CASSPADAPGNEQYF. DNA for the CDR3: TGTGCCAGCAGCCCCGCGGATGCTCCCGGCAATGAGCAGTACTTC.

The chain combines TRBV27 with TRBJ1-2; no definite D call. The length of the CDR3 is 19 residues. Between the trimmed V and J ends, which lost 8 bases and 4 bases, there was a span of 32 bases. Germline CDR1 MNHEY, CDR2 SMNVEV (reference sequence). CDR3 sequence: CASSARKGSYLRATYGYTF. CDR3 DNA: TGTGCCAGCTCGGCAAGAAAAGGAAGCTACTTAAGAGCAACCTATGGCTACACCTTC.

Only a few counts were recorded for this clonotype. The chain couples TRBV12-3 or TRBV12-4 to TRBJ1-6, with D unclear. V shed 1 base and J shed 8 bases, with 9 bases lying between them. CDR3 length equals 14 residues. CDR3 sequence reads: CASSLVRGYSPLHF. CDR3 bases: TGTGCCAGCAGTTTAGTACGGGGATATTCACCCCTCCACTTT.

The chain uses TRBV12-5 and TRBJ2-3; tentatively, D is TRBD2 (6 bases). The CDR3 extends over 16 amino acids. Germline CDR1 and CDR2: LGHNT and FRNRAP. The V end lost 4 bases, the J end lost 2 bases, and 16 bases lay between the germline ends. The CDR3 region is CASGSRRAGPTDTQYF. The CDR3 DNA reads TGTGCTAGTGGTTCGAGGCGAGCGGGCCCCACAGATACGCAGTATTTT.

This clonotype came up many times. The chain links TRBV10-3 to TRBJ2-3; 9 bases align to TRBD2. V lost 3 bases and J lost 5; bases outside the gene matches: 6. Germline values: CDR1 ENHRY, CDR2 SYGVKD. This CDR3 contains 15 residues. CDR3 nucleotides: TGTGCCATCAGTGAATATAGCGGGGGAAGAGATACGCAGTATTTT. It yields the protein CAISEYSGGRDTQYF.

This clonotype was counted between two and nine times. Mismatch with germline at one junction end may stem from a read error. The CDR3 region is CAGSPARTTSTYEQYF. CDR3 bases: TGTGCCGGCAGCCCGGCGAGAACTACTTCTACGTACGAGCAGTACTTC. This chain uses TRBV11-2 with TRBJ2-7, with D unresolved. The CDR3 covers 16 residues. The germline V gene has CDR1 SGHAT and CDR2 FQNNGV.

V is TRBV12-3 or TRBV12-4 and J is TRBJ2-1; D is tentatively TRBD1 or TRBD2 (5 bases each). Between the trimmed V and J ends, which lost 5 bases and 9 bases, there was a span of 11 bases. The CDR3 runs to 12 residues. The CDR3 sequence: CASSLGVTEQFF. The DNA for the CDR3 is TGTGCCAGCAGTCTGGGGGTAACTGAGCAGTTCTTC.

Only a few counts were recorded for this clonotype. The chain couples TRBV4-1 to TRBJ1-6, with D possibly matching TRBD1 (5 bases). Trimming stripped 3 bases from V and 0 bases from J, with 12 bases between. The length of the CDR3 is 17 residues. CDR1 MGHRA and CDR2 YSYEKL come from the germline V gene. The CDR3 spells CASSHLGGSSYNSPLHF. The CDR3 nucleotides read TGCGCCAGCAGCCACCTGGGGGGGAGCTCCTATAATTCACCCCTCCACTTT.

The rearrangement joins TRBV4-3 to TRBJ2-4, with D perhaps TRBD2 (6 bases). The CDR3 is made up of 18 amino acids. Germline V gene lookup returns CDR1 LGHNA and CDR2 YSLEER. With 0 bases removed from V and 0 bases from J, the gap between germline ends came to 15 bases. CDR3 sequence reads: CASSQDRPSGLAKNIQYF. The CDR3 nucleotides read TGCGCCAGCAGCCAAGATCGGCCCAGCGGGCTAGCCAAAAACATTCAGTACTTC.

The rearrangement links TRBV7-2 to TRBJ2-1, with TRBD2 matching over 7 bases. This CDR3 contains 22 residues. Germline V gene data show CDR1 as SGHTA and CDR2 as FQGNSA. V trimming: 3 bases; J trimming: 2 bases; junction bases outside the gene matches: 25. The CDR3 DNA is TGTGCCAGCAGCTTGGAGGGCTTTGACGTGAGCACTACTAGCGAGGCCTACAATGAGCAGTTCTTC. Protein: CASSLEGFDVSTTSEAYNEQFF.